This T cell receptor (beta chain) derives from a study of post-analysis software for immune sequencing data (dated by TCRdb to between 2015 and 2017). With respect to the entire study: Recorded disease courses included relapsing-remitting, secondary progressive and progressive-relapsing multiple sclerosis, with some patients lacking subtype annotation. The patient repertoires were compared against fewer than twelve previously published healthy control repertoires obtained from donors aged 6 to 25 years. A subset of samples was prepared in parallel using single-end sample barcoding, then pooled and co-amplified after Illumina adapter ligation.

About this clonotype: Its antigen remains unidentified. The sample holds no much larger clone one base away, and base qualities are not on file.

The library was obtained by PCR. TCRdb records Illumina HiSeq 2500 as the sequencer. Unique molecular identifiers were incorporated into TCR beta cDNA libraries to reduce PCR and sequencing biases. Per 1 to 10 million input T cells, approximately 500,000 cDNA molecules were obtained, such that each molecule approximated one T cell. The same protocol used for the earlier healthy control dataset was applied to prepare and sequence the patient libraries. Samples belonging to the same batch were prepared together, multiplexed and sequenced on a shared HiSeq lane. Per the original workflow: MIGEC was used to process the raw barcoded reads, and molecular identifier groups with only a single read were discarded before consensus assembly and CDR3 extraction. Clonotype tables were post-analysed with VDJtools, and diversity was normalized by down-sampling all datasets to the smallest sample size. In repertoire overlap clustering, CDR3 amino acid sequences, but not nucleotide sequences, were matched to correct batch-related cross-sample contamination. Using fastp trimming at Q25 and MiXCR clonotype assembly, TCRdb reanalyzed the public sequencing data and kept in-frame beta chains. CDR3 protein duplicates are merged, each entry listing the most common genes and DNA. The V and J calls reflect TCRdb's pipeline rather than the authors' work. Recorded for this sample are fewer than 850,000 distinct CDR3 sequences; more than 45% of them occurred a single time. Roughly 4.9% of the sample rests with the top ten.

The junction shows trimming of 0 bases on V and 5 bases on J, and the gene matches do not reach 7 bases of it. From its cysteine to its phenylalanine, the CDR3 spans 15 amino acids. The kept DNA is CDR3 alone, 45 bases in frame from the first base. CDR1 and CDR2 were assigned from the germline V gene as MNHNS and SASEGT. Results the study describes overall, beyond this receptor: Normalized Chao1 diversity was significantly lower in multiple sclerosis patients than controls, suggesting substantial peripheral T-cell clonal expansion. Significantly higher frequencies in patients than in controls were found for roughly five TRBV segments, including TRBV5-6, TRBV5-1 and TRBV20-1. The multiple sclerosis patient group was slightly younger than the control group. Strong co-clustering of samples prepared in the same batch was shown by direct clustering with F measure, prompting a batch-effect correction.

To demonstrate the VDJtools post-analysis software, TCR beta repertoires were profiled from the peripheral blood of about 14 young patients with multiple sclerosis. Multiple sclerosis patients were children and adolescents aged about 6 to 16 years. Recombination connected TRBV6-1 to TRBJ2-7; 7 central nucleotides agree with TRBD1. Material for sequencing was blood. The TCR was taken from a girl aged 5-17 years with multiple sclerosis. The nucleotide sequence is TGTGCCAGCAGTGAAGCGAGAGGGGGCTTGGACGAGCAGTACTTC. Translation gives CASSEARGGLDEQYF.